These 5 T cell receptor beta chains originate from one sample sequenced in a study of blood T cell repertoires in COVID-19. The protocol was immunoSEQ multiplex PCR, while the TCRdb copy is restricted to in-frame clones and leaves out a portion. The table shows fewer than 120,000 clones, with 72% occurring only once. Sequenced sample: peripheral blood. The receptors come from a woman aged 55-75 years with acute or convalescent COVID-19.

CDR3 nucleotide sequence: TGTGCCAGCAGAGGGACAGACTCCTACGAGCAGTACTTC. It encodes CASRGTDSYEQYF. The chain joins TRBV2 to TRBJ2-7; TRBD1 aligns across 7 bases. Germline trimming cut 6 bases from V and 0 bases from J; bases unmatched to any gene: 2. Germline CDR1 reads SNHLY; CDR2 reads FYNNEI. The CDR3 length is 13 residues.

This clone was picked up a small number of times. The V and J genes are TRBV11-2 and TRBJ2-7; 7 bases line up with TRBD1. The CDR3 has 16 amino acids. The germline gives CDR1 SGHAT, CDR2 FQNNGV. The ends lost 3 bases at V and 3 bases at J; junction bases unmatched: 11. The CDR3 coding sequence is TGTGCCAGCAGCTTGCTACAGGGGAGAAGAGGCTACGAGCAGTACTTC. Translation: CASSLLQGRRGYEQYF.

J is TRBJ2-1 and V is TRBV30, with 9 nucleotides matching TRBD2. With 0 bases clipped from V and 6 bases from J, the junction kept 9 bases outside the gene matches. The CDR3 covers 16 residues. Germline V gene data show CDR1 as GTSNPN and CDR2 as SVGIG (reference sequence). The CDR3 bases are TGTGCCTGGAGTGTAATGGGCGGGGGGGCGCTCAATGAGCAGTTCTTC. Translation gives CAWSVMGGGALNEQFF. Full variable domain (outside the CDR3, taken from reference TRBV30 and TRBJ2-1): SQTIHQWPATLVQPVGSPLSLECTVEGTSNPNLYWYRQAAGRGLQLLFYSVGIGQISSEVPQNLSASRPQDRQFILSSKKLLLSDSGFYLCAWSVMGGGALNEQFFGPGTRLTVL.

J is TRBJ2-6 and V is TRBV5-1, with 13 bases matching TRBD2. The germline V gene encodes CDR1 SGHRS and CDR2 YFSETQ. The CDR3 has 19 amino acids. V shed 4 bases and J 0 bases; nucleotides not matched to a gene: 7. CDR3 DNA: TGCGCCAGCAGCGGTCCGGGACTAGCGGGGCTCTCTGGGGCCAACGTCCTGACTTTC. As protein: CASSGPGLAGLSGANVLTF.

V is TRBV11-2 and J is TRBJ1-5, with 9 bases aligning to TRBD1. This CDR3 is built from 15 residues. Germline V gene sequence: CDR1 SGHAT, CDR2 FQNNGV. Germline trimming cut 3 bases from V and 2 bases from J; bases unmatched to any gene: 2. CDR3 DNA: TGTGCCAGCAGCTTGGGACAGGGTCGCAATCAGCCCCAGCATTTT. As protein: CASSLGQGRNQPQHF.